This T cell receptor (beta chain) was recovered during a study of blood T cells in healthy people across ages. On the study more broadly: Every two T cells gave about one barcoded beta molecule via template switching. Overall study results and limits: Fewer expanded clones and more diversity marked long-lived versus aged donors. It was held that diversity estimates obtained from one million T cells represented underestimates. Researchers said unsorted PBMCs prevented a conclusive naive versus antigen-experienced comparison.

Germline CDR1 reads DFQATT; CDR2 reads SNEGSKA (reference sequence). Trimming took off 4 bases at V and 1 base at J, with 19 bases between the two ends. The length of the CDR3 is 16 residues. It was with a sample-barcoded 5' primer and a J-beta primer mix that a second PCR of about 6 to 12 cycles was run. Each CDR3 protein is one row after TCRdb ran MiXCR on the 5' RACE reads. The table includes 1,300,000 or so distinct CDR3 sequences, approximately 60% detected once. This clonotype was observed a single time. The antigen remains undetermined. V and J are TRBV20-1 and TRBJ1-1, with D uncertain. The sequenced sample was blood. The clonotype originates from a man aged 18 to 29 in good health. The CDR3 sequence is CSANPGARSANTEAFF. The CDR3 DNA reads TGCAGTGCTAATCCGGGCGCCCGCTCCGCGAACACTGAAGCTTTCTTT.